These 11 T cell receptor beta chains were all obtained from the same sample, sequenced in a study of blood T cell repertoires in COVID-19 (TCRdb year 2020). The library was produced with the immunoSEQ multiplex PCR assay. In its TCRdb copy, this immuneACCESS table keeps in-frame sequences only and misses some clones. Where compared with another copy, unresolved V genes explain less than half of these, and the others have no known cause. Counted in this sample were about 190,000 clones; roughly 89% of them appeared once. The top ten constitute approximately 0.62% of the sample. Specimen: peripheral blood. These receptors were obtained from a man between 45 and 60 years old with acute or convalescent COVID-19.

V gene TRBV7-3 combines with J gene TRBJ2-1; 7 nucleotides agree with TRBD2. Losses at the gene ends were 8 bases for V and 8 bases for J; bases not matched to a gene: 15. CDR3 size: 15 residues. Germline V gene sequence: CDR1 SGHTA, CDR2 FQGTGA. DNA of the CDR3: TGTGCCAGCGCTGTGGGCGGGAGTGGGAGCGATGAGCAGTTCTTC. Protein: CASAVGGSGSDEQFF.

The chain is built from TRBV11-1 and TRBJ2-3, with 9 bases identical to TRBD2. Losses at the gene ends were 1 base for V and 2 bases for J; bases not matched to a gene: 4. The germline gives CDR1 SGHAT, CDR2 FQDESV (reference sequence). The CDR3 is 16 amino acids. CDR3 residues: CASSLGLAGITDTQYF. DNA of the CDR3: TGTGCCAGCAGCTTAGGCCTAGCGGGGATCACAGATACGCAGTATTTT.

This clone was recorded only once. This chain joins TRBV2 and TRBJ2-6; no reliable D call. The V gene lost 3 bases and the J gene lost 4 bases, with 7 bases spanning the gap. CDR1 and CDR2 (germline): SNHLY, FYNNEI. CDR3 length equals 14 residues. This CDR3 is CASSDSGGANVLTF. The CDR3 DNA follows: TGTGCCAGCAGTGACTCAGGCGGGGCCAACGTCCTGACTTTC.

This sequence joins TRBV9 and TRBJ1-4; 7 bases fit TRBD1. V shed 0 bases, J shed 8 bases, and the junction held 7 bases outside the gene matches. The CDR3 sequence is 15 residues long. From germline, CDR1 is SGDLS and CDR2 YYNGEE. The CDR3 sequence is CASSVEEGAGEKLFF. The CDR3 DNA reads TGTGCCAGCAGCGTAGAGGAGGGGGCCGGGGAAAAACTGTTTTTT.

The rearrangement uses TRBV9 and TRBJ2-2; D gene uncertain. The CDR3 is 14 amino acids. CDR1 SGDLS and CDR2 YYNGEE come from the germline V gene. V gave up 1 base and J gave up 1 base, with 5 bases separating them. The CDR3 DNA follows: TGTGCCAGCAGCGTAATACAGAACACCGGGGAGCTGTTTTTT. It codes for CASSVIQNTGELFF. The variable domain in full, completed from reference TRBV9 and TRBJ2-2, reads DSGVTQTPKHLITATGQRVTLRCSPRSGDLSVYWYQQSLDQGLQFLIQYYNGEERAKGNILERFSAQQFPDLHSELNLSSLELGDSALYFCASSVIQNTGELFFGEGSRLTVL.

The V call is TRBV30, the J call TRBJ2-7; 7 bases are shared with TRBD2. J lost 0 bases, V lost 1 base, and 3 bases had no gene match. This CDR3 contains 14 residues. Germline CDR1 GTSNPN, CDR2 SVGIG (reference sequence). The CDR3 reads CAWSGGGSSYEQYF. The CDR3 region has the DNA TGTGCCTGGAGTGGGGGGGGGAGCTCCTACGAGCAGTACTTC.

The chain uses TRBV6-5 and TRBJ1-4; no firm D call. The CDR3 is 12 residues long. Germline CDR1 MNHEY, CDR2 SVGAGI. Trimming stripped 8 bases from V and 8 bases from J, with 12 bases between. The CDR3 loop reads CASGPTWEKLFF. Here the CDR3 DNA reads TGTGCCAGCGGCCCAACATGGGAAAAACTGTTTTTT.

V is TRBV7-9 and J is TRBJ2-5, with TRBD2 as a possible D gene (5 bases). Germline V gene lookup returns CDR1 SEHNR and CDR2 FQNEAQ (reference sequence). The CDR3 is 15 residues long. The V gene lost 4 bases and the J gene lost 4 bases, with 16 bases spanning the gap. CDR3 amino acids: CASSSSRGWGETQYF. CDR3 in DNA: TGTGCCAGCAGCTCCTCACGAGGGTGGGGAGAGACCCAGTACTTC. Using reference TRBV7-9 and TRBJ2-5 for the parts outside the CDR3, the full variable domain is DTGVSQNPRHKITKRGQNVTFRCDPISEHNRLYWYRQTLGQGPEFLTYFQNEAQLEKSRLLSDRFSAERPKGSFSTLEIQRTEQGDSAMYLCASSSSRGWGETQYFGPGTRLLVL.

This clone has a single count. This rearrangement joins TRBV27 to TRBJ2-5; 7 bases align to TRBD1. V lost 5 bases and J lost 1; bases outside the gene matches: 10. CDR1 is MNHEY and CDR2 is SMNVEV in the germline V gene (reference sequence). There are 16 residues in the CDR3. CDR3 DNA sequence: TGTGCCAGCAGTCCCCTCCTGACAGGGCGCCAAGAGACCCAGTACTTC. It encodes CASSPLLTGRQETQYF.

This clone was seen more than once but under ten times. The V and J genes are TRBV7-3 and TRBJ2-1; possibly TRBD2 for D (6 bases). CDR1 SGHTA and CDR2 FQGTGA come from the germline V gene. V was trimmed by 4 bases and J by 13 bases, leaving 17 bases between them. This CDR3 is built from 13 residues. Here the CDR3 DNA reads TGTGCCAGCAGCTACCCCGGGGGAATGGTTCAGTTCTTC. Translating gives CASSYPGGMVQFF.

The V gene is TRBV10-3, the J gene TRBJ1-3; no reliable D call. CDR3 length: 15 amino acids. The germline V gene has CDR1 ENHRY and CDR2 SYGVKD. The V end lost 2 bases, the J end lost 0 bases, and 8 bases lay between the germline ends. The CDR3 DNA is TGTGCCATCAGTGAGGTGTTATACTCTGGAAACACCATATATTTT. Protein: CAISEVLYSGNTIYF.